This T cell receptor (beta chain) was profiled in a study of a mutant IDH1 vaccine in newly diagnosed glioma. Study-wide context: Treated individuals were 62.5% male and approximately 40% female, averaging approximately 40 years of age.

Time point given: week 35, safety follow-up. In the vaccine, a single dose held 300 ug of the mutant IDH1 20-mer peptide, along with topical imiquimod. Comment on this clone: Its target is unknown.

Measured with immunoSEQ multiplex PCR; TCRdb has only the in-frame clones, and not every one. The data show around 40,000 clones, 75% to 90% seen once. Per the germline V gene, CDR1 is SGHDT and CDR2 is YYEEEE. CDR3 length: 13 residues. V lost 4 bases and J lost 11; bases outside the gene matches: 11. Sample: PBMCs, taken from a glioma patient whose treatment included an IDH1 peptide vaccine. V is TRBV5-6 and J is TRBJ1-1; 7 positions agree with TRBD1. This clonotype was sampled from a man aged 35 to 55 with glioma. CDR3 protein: CASSLGQLPEAFF. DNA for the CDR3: TGTGCCAGCAGCCTGGGACAGCTTCCGGAGGCTTTCTTT.